This T cell receptor beta chain originates from a study of early T cells in non-severe SARS-CoV-2 infection. V dropped 6 bases and J dropped 5 bases, with 13 bases sitting between them. This CDR3 has 14 amino acids. Attachment of unique molecular identifiers to individual cDNA molecules was performed. MiXCR, run by TCRdb on the 5' RACE reads, gives a single entry per CDR3 protein. The sample lists about 90,000 distinct CDR3 sequences, approximately 12% occurring once. The V call is TRBV12-3 or TRBV12-4, the J call TRBJ2-2; tentative D call: TRBD1 (6 bases). This TCR came from an adult who was a healthcare worker with PCR-confirmed SARS-CoV-2 infection or an uninfected control (not recorded which). The sequenced sample was whole blood, obtained at baseline. CDR3 sequence (DNA): TGTGCCAGCAGACTCGGTACAGGGACCGGGGAGCTGTTTTTT. Protein: CASRLGTGTGELFF.